The 16 T cell receptor beta chains given below trace back to one sample, sequenced in a study of blood T cell repertoires in COVID-19. Only in-frame clones appear in the TCRdb table, and some are missing; sequencing was by immunoSEQ multiplex PCR. Of approximately 300,000 clones listed, around 90% are singletons. Input material: PBMCs or T cells enriched from blood (not recorded which). The receptors originated from a man aged 60 to 75 who had recovered from COVID-19.

The CDR3 DNA sequence: TGTGCCAGCAGTTACTCTATCAGGGATAGCAATCAGCCCCAGCATTTT. It yields the protein CASSYSIRDSNQPQHF. The chain joins TRBV6-2 or TRBV6-3 to TRBJ1-5; D perhaps matches TRBD1 (5 bases). The CDR3 spans 16 residues. In germline, CDR1 is MNHEY, CDR2 SVGEGT. Trimming left V 0 bases short and J 0 bases short, with 9 bases between.

The rearrangement uses TRBV11-2 and TRBJ2-3; 8 bases are shared with TRBD2. Germline V lookup: CDR1 SGHAT, CDR2 FQNNGV. With V trimmed by 1 base and J by 4 bases, 4 bases remained unmatched. The CDR3 contains 15 residues. CDR3 sequence reads: CASSLVAGRADTQYF. The CDR3 DNA reads as TGTGCCAGCAGCTTAGTAGCGGGAAGGGCAGATACGCAGTATTTT.

The sample holds one count of this clone. CDR3 protein: CASSVDRGQSPLHF. DNA of the CDR3: TGCGCCAGCAGTGTAGACAGGGGGCAATCACCCCTCCACTTT. This chain uses TRBV10-1 with TRBJ1-6; 10 bases map to TRBD1. This CDR3 comprises 14 residues. Looked up from germline, CDR1 is WNHNN and CDR2 is SYGVQD (reference sequence). Trimming removed 4 bases from V and 10 bases from J; junction bases left unmatched: 4.

The J gene is TRBJ1-4, the V gene TRBV9; 9 nucleotides align to TRBD1. Trimming removed 4 bases from V and 8 bases from J; junction bases left unmatched: 6. Germline lookup yields CDR1 SGDLS and CDR2 YYNGEE. CDR3 size: 14 residues. The chain's CDR3 is CASSPRTGVEKLFF. In DNA, the CDR3 is TGTGCCAGCAGCCCTCGGACAGGGGTGGAAAAACTGTTTTTT. Full variable domain (missing parts from reference TRBV9 and TRBJ1-4): DSGVTQTPKHLITATGQRVTLRCSPRSGDLSVYWYQQSLDQGLQFLIQYYNGEERAKGNILERFSAQQFPDLHSELNLSSLELGDSALYFCASSPRTGVEKLFFGSGTQLSVL.

J is TRBJ2-7 and V is TRBV6-5; 7 nucleotides agree with TRBD2. The CDR3 consists of 13 residues. The V and J ends lost 0 bases and 6 bases, in that order; junction bases with no gene match: 2. CDR1 MNHEY and CDR2 SVGAGI come from the germline V gene. CDR3 coding DNA: TGTGCCAGCAGTTACTCAGCGGGGACCGAGCAGTACTTC. As protein: CASSYSAGTEQYF.

The CDR3 loop reads CASSKCPDRGPF. In DNA form, the CDR3 reads TGTGCCAGCAGCAAATGTCCGGACAGGGGGCCCTTC. This chain links TRBV21-1 with TRBJ2-7; TRBD1 is the table's D call and was not checked against the DNA. TRBV21-1 is termed a pseudogene. The CDR3 consists of 12 residues.

V and J are TRBV19 and TRBJ2-7; tentatively, D is TRBD2 (6 bases). V was cut by 6 bases and J by 3 bases, with 24 bases left in between. The CDR3 length is 17 residues. The V gene's germline CDR1 is LNHDA and CDR2 SQIVND (reference sequence). The CDR3 is CASRRGGSGRGNYEQYF. CDR3 DNA: TGTGCCAGTAGACGTGGAGGCTCGGGACGGGGGAACTACGAGCAGTACTTC.

The chain employs TRBV7-9 and TRBJ2-7; 9 bases fit TRBD2. Trimming removed 4 bases from V and 6 bases from J; junction bases left unmatched: 10. The CDR3 is made up of 15 amino acids. Germline assignment: CDR1 SEHNR and CDR2 FQNEAQ (reference sequence). As DNA, the CDR3 is TGTGCCAGCAGCTCGCCGGGACTAGCAGCGTCCGAGCAGTACTTC. Translated: CASSSPGLAASEQYF.

This sequence joins TRBV5-1 and TRBJ2-2, with 9 positions matching TRBD2. The germline V gene encodes CDR1 SGHRS and CDR2 YFSETQ. Germline trimming cut 2 bases from V and 7 bases from J; bases unmatched to any gene: 9. This CDR3 has 16 amino acids. CDR3 sequence: CASSFSGSSVGGELFF. In nucleotides, the CDR3 is TGCGCCAGCAGCTTTAGCGGGAGTTCGGTAGGCGGGGAGCTGTTTTTT.

The rearrangement links TRBV6-2 or TRBV6-3 to TRBJ2-7; 7 nucleotides line up with TRBD2. The CDR3 loop spans 15 amino acids. The junction had 9 bases not matched to a gene; V was cut back by 2 bases and J by 5 bases. CDR1 is MNHEY and CDR2 is SVGEGT in the germline V gene. The CDR3 sequence: CASSYMVPSGNEQYF. CDR3 DNA: TGTGCCAGCAGTTACATGGTACCTAGCGGCAACGAGCAGTACTTC.

The chain is built from TRBV29-1 and TRBJ2-7, with D possibly matching TRBD2 (6 bases). V was pared by 4 bases and J by 4 bases, with 14 bases between. This CDR3 has 13 amino acids. The germline V gene has CDR1 SQVTM and CDR2 ANQGSEA. CDR3 sequence (DNA): TGCAGCGTTGGGGACCGGGACTCTTACGAGCAGTACTTC. It yields the protein CSVGDRDSYEQYF.

In nucleotides, the CDR3 is TGTGCCAGCAGTCCCGGAGGGGCCCTGAGGGGCTACACCTTC. This encodes CASSPGGALRGYTF. The V gene is TRBV6-5, the J gene TRBJ1-2, with a weak D call TRBD1 (5 bases). The V gene lost 5 bases and the J gene lost 8 bases, with 18 bases spanning the gap. CDR3 length: 14 residues. Germline CDR1 reads MNHEY; CDR2 reads SVGAGI.

The chain has TRBV19 and TRBJ1-4; D remains unclear. The germline V gene has CDR1 LNHDA and CDR2 SQIVND (reference sequence). V was pared by 5 bases and J by 0 bases, with 7 bases between. This CDR3 spans 14 amino acids. DNA of the CDR3: TGTGCCAGTAGTGAGGGAGCAACTAATGAAAAACTGTTTTTT. Translated: CASSEGATNEKLFF.

CDR3 region: CASSLGGTSGSEQFF. DNA of the CDR3: TGTGCCAGCAGCCTTGGGGGGACTAGCGGGAGTGAGCAGTTCTTC. This chain connects TRBV7-2 to TRBJ2-1; 14 nucleotides agree with TRBD2. The CDR3 has 15 residues. V was clipped by 5 bases and J by 9 bases; unmatched bases: 6. From germline, CDR1 is SGHTA and CDR2 FQGNSA.

The chain uses TRBV2 and TRBJ1-2, with TRBD1 matching 7 bases. Losses at the gene ends were 6 bases for V and 2 bases for J; bases not matched to a gene: 12. The CDR3 extends over 16 amino acids. Germline V gives CDR1 SNHLY, CDR2 FYNNEI. This CDR3 is CASSRDLLTGNYGYTF. DNA of the CDR3: TGTGCCAGCAGCAGAGACCTATTGACAGGGAACTATGGCTACACCTTC.

The CDR3 DNA reads TGTGCCAGCAGTGAAATGACTAGCGGGGGGGATGAGCAGTTCTTC. It translates to CASSEMTSGGDEQFF. This chain joins TRBV25-1 and TRBJ2-1; TRBD2 agrees at 14 bases. Trimming at V came to 2 bases and at J to 8 bases, leaving 2 bases not matched to a gene. Germline lookup yields CDR1 MGHDK and CDR2 SYGVNS. This CDR3 has 15 residues.